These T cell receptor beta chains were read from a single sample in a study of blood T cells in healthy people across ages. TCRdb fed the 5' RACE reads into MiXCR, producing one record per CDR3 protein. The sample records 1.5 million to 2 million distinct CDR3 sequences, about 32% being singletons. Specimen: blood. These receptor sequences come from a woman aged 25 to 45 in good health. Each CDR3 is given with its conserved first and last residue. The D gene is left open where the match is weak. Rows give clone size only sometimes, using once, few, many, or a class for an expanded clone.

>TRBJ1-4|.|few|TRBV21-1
CASSQSRRPNEKLFF
TGTGCCAGCAGCCAAAGCAGGCGTCCTAATGAAAAACTGTTTTTT
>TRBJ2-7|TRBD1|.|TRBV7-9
CASSLSRGLREQYF
TGTGCCAGCAGCTTGAGCAGGGGGCTACGCGAGCAGTACTTC
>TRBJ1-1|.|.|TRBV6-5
CASTIRAGMNTEAFF
TGTGCCAGCACCATCAGGGCCGGGATGAACACTGAAGCTTTCTTT
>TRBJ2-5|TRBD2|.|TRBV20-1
CSARPPSGAYQETQYF
TGCAGTGCTAGACCACCTAGCGGGGCGTACCAAGAGACCCAGTACTTC
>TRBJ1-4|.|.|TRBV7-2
CAGSLPRGAQGTNEKLFF
TGTGCCGGCAGCCTCCCTCGGGGGGCGCAGGGCACTAATGAAAAACTGTTTTTT
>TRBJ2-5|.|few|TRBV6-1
CASSEGTQFRGQYF
TGTGCCAGCAGTGAGGGGACCCAATTCCGCGGACAGTACTTC
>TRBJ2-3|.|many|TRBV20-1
CSARDVQTDTQYF
TGCAGTGCTAGAGATGTACAAACAGATACGCAGTATTTT
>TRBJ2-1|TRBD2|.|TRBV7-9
CASSLTASGAYNEQFF
TGTGCCAGCAGCTTAACGGCTAGCGGGGCCTACAATGAGCAGTTCTTC
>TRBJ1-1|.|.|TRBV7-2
CASSLSFEGNTEAFF
TGTGCCAGCAGCTTATCATTCGAGGGGAACACTGAAGCTTTCTTT
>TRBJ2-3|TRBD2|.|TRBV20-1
CSASGKRGPRLDTQYF
TGCAGTGCTAGTGGGAAGCGGGGGCCTCGCTTGGATACGCAGTATTTT
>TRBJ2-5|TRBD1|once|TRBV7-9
CASRPGQGEETQYF
TGTGCCAGCAGACCGGGACAGGGGGAAGAGACCCAGTACTTC
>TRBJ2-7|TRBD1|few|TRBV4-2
CASSQDAGTDTYEQYF
TGTGCCAGCAGCCAAGACGCCGGGACAGATACCTACGAGCAGTACTTC
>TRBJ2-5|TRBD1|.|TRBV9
CASSVDETGSGETQYF
TGTGCCAGCAGCGTAGATGAGACAGGGAGCGGAGAGACCCAGTACTTC
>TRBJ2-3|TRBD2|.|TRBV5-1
CASKRESTDTQYF
TGCGCCAGCAAGCGGGAGAGCACAGATACGCAGTATTTT
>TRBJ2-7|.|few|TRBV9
CASSVAGSPSYEQYF
TGTGCCAGCAGCGTAGCGGGCTCCCCTTCCTACGAGCAGTACTTC
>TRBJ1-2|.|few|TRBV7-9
CATGEGNYGYTF
TGTGCCACCGGGGAGGGTAACTATGGCTACACCTTC
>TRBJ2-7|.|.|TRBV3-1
CASSQGGSFAAYEQYF
TGTGCCAGCAGCCAAGGTGGTAGTTTCGCAGCCTACGAGCAGTACTTC